This is a list of T cell receptor beta chains from one sample in a study of CD8 T cells in ankylosing spondylitis. TCRdb reprocessed the 5' RACE reads via MiXCR and lists one record per CDR3 protein. The repertoire holds 350,000 to 450,000 distinct CDR3 sequences, approximately 26% seen once, with roughly 1% in the top ten. The sequenced sample consisted of blood, either unsorted or a sorted T cell fraction (not recorded which). The receptors shown here come from a male donor with ankylosing spondylitis. Both conserved end residues are part of each CDR3.

j_call	v_call	cdr3_aa
TRBJ2-7	TRBV6-1	CASRPRDRAYEQYF
TRBJ2-5	TRBV20-1	CSAKDPGRETQYF
TRBJ2-5	TRBV15	CATSTHPRAQETQYF
TRBJ2-7	TRBV5-1	CASSLDQGSSYEQYF
TRBJ1-5	TRBV20-1	CSARDPAGLQPQHF
TRBJ1-1	TRBV5-4	CASSSVLQNTEAFF
TRBJ2-1	TRBV2	CASCEYNEQFF
TRBJ2-5	TRBV7-2	CASSLGARAETQYF
TRBJ2-1	TRBV20-1	CSASLTGVEQFF
TRBJ2-1	TRBV29-1	CSATGTRGYNEQFF
TRBJ2-3	TRBV3-1	CASSLRGVIGTDTQYF
TRBJ2-3	TRBV6-2/TRBV6-3	CASSRLRTDTQYF
TRBJ1-6	TRBV6-5	CASSSPNTGGQGGNSPLHF
TRBJ2-5	TRBV4-1	CASSRPAGGGTQYF
TRBJ2-1	TRBV11-2	CASSLRGSGRRNEQFF
TRBJ2-2	TRBV29-1	CSVGAGGYTGELFF
TRBJ2-6	TRBV5-1	CASSGDTFSGANVLTF
TRBJ2-5	TRBV29-1	CSVVNQETQYF
TRBJ1-2	TRBV10-3	CAISGTGQNYGYTF
TRBJ1-1	TRBV12-3/TRBV12-4	CASSTAAEAFF
TRBJ1-2	TRBV27	CASSPSGTKFRNYGYTF
TRBJ2-5	TRBV5-6	CASSLDRVRTQYF
TRBJ2-5	TRBV7-8	CASSLAAAAEGETQYF
TRBJ2-5	TRBV4-2	CASSHSSGQETQYF
TRBJ2-1	TRBV5-1	CASSPSPTGEGYNEQFF
TRBJ1-2	TRBV20-1	CSAPGFFGNYGYTF
TRBJ2-3	TRBV15	CATRREPSTDTQYF
TRBJ2-1	TRBV7-9	CASSPGKRGYNEQFF
TRBJ2-7	TRBV20-1	CSADRGSPNEQYF
TRBJ1-4	TRBV28	CASSPSPGGGEKLFF
TRBJ1-1	TRBV5-5	CASSPTPSTRNTEAFF
TRBJ2-7	TRBV5-1	CASSLGGFNEQYF
TRBJ2-3	TRBV5-1	CASSLVRGGMDTQYF
TRBJ1-3	TRBV2	CASSESGDSGNTIYF
TRBJ1-1	TRBV10-3	CAISEMGGRNTEAFF
TRBJ2-3	TRBV20-1	CSVSPAGGTDTQYF
TRBJ1-2	TRBV11-1	CASSLIRGKNYGYTF
TRBJ2-1	TRBV24-1	CATSDTLGRTPYNEQFF
TRBJ2-5	TRBV7-9	CASSLQDGETQYF
TRBJ2-1	TRBV5-1	CASSLVPLQRDEQFF
TRBJ1-5	TRBV5-6	CASSLSGGDQPQHF
TRBJ1-3	TRBV20-1	CSAREFGGQERNTIYF
TRBJ1-1	TRBV12-3/TRBV12-4	CASSLGATEAFF
TRBJ2-1	TRBV20-1	CSAPSSGNRAYNEQFF
TRBJ2-2	TRBV20-1	CSARVPSGSMYTGELFF
TRBJ2-3	TRBV7-2	CASRIAGGASTDTQYF
TRBJ2-7	TRBV24-1	CATSDRQGSINEQYF
TRBJ2-1	TRBV20-1	CSALKVVGYNEQFF
TRBJ1-4	TRBV20-1	CSATLPWDRGKEKLFF
TRBJ2-3	TRBV10-3	CAISTGTSGRADTQYF
TRBJ2-1	TRBV5-1	CASSVKQMDNEQFF
TRBJ2-5	TRBV7-7	CASSSPLSQETQYF
TRBJ2-1	TRBV6-5	CASSYRGESNEQFF
TRBJ1-2	TRBV6-1	CASRDRAGYGYTF
TRBJ2-7	TRBV20-1	CSALSGTSTYEQYF
TRBJ1-4	TRBV10-3	CAISEMARGDEKLFF
TRBJ2-7	TRBV7-9	CASTLAGDNDEQYF
TRBJ2-1	TRBV21-1	CASSQELAGLSYNEQFF